This entry features one T cell receptor (beta chain) sequence. Its antigen is currently unknown. Genomic DNA constituted the template upon which TCR beta VDJ and CDR3 profiling was performed. TCRdb used MiXCR to reprocess the reads, holding one entry per CDR3 protein. This table holds 200,000 to 250,000 distinct CDR3 sequences, 60% to 65% found once. V was trimmed by 4 bases and J by 9 bases, leaving 17 bases between them. This CDR3 region has 14 residues. The germline gives CDR1 SGDLS, CDR2 YYNGEE. The data belong to a study of CD8+CD57+ T cells in acquired aplastic anemia. Across the whole study: The DNA of sorted CD4+ and CD8+ cells averaged roughly 3 ug. Where healthy donors were concerned, CD4+ cells averaged about 11 million reads.

General study results and limits: It was found that roughly 29 CD8+ CDR3 sequences were shared between patients and controls. Significance was not reached for CD8+ Simpson's diversity between patients and controls.

The sequenced sample was sorted CD4+, CD8+, or CD8+CD57+ T cells (not recorded which) from PBMCs. The source of this sequence is a human donor in good health. The rearrangement joins TRBV9 to TRBJ2-1, with D unclear. The CDR3 coding sequence is TGTGCCAGCAGCCCTGGGGTAGGGATCGGTGAGCAGTTCTTC. Protein: CASSPGVGIGEQFF.